The rows below give T cell receptor beta chains drawn from one sample of a study of long-term antiretroviral therapy in people with HIV. Libraries were prepared by immunoSEQ multiplex PCR; TCRdb keeps only in-frame clonotypes and omits some of them. This sample has some 20,000 clones, with more than 70% found just once. The source was unsorted PBMCs, collected at the start of antiretroviral therapy, before treatment. The receptors derive from a woman aged 40 to 49 with HIV. CDR3s include the opening cysteine and the closing phenylalanine or tryptophan.

TRBV6-1	TRBJ1-6	CASIKDRGQSPLHF
TRBV27	TRBJ1-1	CASSLRGAGNTEAFF
TRBV18	TRBJ1-2	CASRIPNYGYTF
TRBV19	TRBJ2-7	CASSIQAGETYEQYF
TRBV6-6	TRBJ1-4	CASSYGSETTNEKLFF
TRBV4-1	TRBJ1-3	CASSQPTGGSGNTIYF
TRBV10-3	TRBJ2-1	CAIMDPDRPPKGGGLNNEQFF
TRBV5-1	TRBJ1-2	CASSFGHENYGYTF
TRBV2	TRBJ2-7	CASLKDRSDEQYF
TRBV7-9	TRBJ2-7	CASSSTGSSYEQYF
TRBV7-6	TRBJ2-5	CASSLWVWGERGAGEYQETQYF
TRBV30	TRBJ1-1	CAWSTGQGYTEAFF
TRBV13	TRBJ1-1	CASSKSPKAGGTTMNTEAFF
TRBV5-4	TRBJ1-1	CASSLADRRNTEAFF
TRBV10-3	TRBJ2-2	CAISGGEGRTGELFF
TRBV5-6	TRBJ1-4	CASSSLQDLNEKLFF
TRBV27	TRBJ2-5	CASSPWVSGGAPWETQYF
TRBV4-1	TRBJ1-5	CASSQVGRAGNQPQHF
TRBV2	TRBJ1-1	CASRRGSNTEAFF
TRBV7-8	TRBJ1-1	CASSRWDRNTEAFF
TRBV7-3	TRBJ2-7	CASSFAASYEQYF
TRBV11-2	TRBJ2-3	CASSSPGKKDTQYF
TRBV5-4	TRBJ1-3	CASSLTRGNTIYF
TRBV7-2	TRBJ2-7	CASSFRGQAYEQYF
TRBV27	TRBJ2-7	CASSLLAGESEQYF
TRBV6-6	TRBJ2-2	CASRGQGGPGELFF
TRBV27	TRBJ2-3	CASSLAGTDTQYF
TRBV2	TRBJ2-3	CATRDTGRDTQYF
TRBV7-7	TRBJ1-1	CASSPFLGTEAFF
TRBV15	TRBJ2-2	CATSRDTQGANLVTGELFF
TRBV30	TRBJ1-2	CALTGMDYGYTF
TRBV18	TRBJ2-7	CASSPTGVGYEQYF
TRBV27	TRBJ2-1	CASRNPGGGSYNEQFF
TRBV4-3	TRBJ2-3	CASSQVTVLDTQYF
TRBV7-3	TRBJ1-6	CASSLDPGGRSPLHF
TRBV20-1	TRBJ2-1	CSARDSRGQFF
TRBV6-5	TRBJ1-1	CASSADGPLGTEAFF
TRBV4-2	TRBJ1-3	CASSQEFGDRVGNTIYF
TRBV30	TRBJ1-1	CAWSVEGGTEAFF
TRBV27	TRBJ2-7	CASSPDRGLYEQYF